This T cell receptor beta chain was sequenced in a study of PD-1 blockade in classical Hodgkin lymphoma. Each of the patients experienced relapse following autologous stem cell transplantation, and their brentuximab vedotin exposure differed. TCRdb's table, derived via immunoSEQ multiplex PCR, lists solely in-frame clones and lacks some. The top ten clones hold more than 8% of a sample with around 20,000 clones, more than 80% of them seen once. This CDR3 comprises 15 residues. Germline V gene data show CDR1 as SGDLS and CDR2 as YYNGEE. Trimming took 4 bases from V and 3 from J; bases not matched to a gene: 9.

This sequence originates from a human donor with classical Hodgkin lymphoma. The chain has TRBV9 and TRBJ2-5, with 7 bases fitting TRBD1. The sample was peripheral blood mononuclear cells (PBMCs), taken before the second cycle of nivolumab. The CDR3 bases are TGTGCCAGCAGCCCATCGGACAGGACGAAAGAGACCCAGTACTTC. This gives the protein CASSPSDRTKETQYF.